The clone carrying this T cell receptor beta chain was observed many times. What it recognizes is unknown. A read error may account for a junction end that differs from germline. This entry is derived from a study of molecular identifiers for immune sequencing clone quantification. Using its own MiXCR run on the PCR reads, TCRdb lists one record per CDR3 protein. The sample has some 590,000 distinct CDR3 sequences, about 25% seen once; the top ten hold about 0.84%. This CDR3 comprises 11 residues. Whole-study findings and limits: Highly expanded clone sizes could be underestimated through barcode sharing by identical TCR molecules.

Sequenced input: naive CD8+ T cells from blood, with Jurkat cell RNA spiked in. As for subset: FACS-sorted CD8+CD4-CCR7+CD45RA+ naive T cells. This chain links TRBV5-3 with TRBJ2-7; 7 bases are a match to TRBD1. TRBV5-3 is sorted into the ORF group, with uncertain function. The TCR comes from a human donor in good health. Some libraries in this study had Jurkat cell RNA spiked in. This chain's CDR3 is CASSSDRDTDF. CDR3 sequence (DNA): TGTGCCAGCAGCTCCGACAGGGATACGGACTTC.